Listed below are T cell receptor beta chains from one sample, sequenced in a study of technical replicates of blood from a few donors. Assay used: immunoSEQ multiplex PCR; TCRdb lists only in-frame clones, some missing. The sample has 75,000 or so clones; about 92% are singletons. The source material was T cells isolated from PBMCs. These receptors were taken from a human donor in good health. Both conserved end residues are part of each CDR3. The order of the fields is J gene, V gene, D gene, CDR3 protein. D genes are given only for firm matches.

TRBJ2-6 | TRBV5-1 | NA | CASSLQGSGANVLTF
TRBJ2-7 | TRBV7-9 | TRBD1 | CASSLANAGGNEQYF
TRBJ1-5 | TRBV11-3 | NA | CASSSTGQPQHF
TRBJ2-7 | TRBV6-5 | NA | CASSYSSGSSYEQYF
TRBJ1-5 | TRBV6-1 | TRBD1 | CASSGQGTQPQHF
TRBJ1-1 | TRBV4-3 | TRBD1 | CASSGDRLRVMNTEAFF
TRBJ2-7 | TRBV13 | TRBD2 | CASSRGGLSSYEQYF
TRBJ2-7 | TRBV30 | NA | CACSQTSYEQYF
TRBJ1-5 | TRBV28 | TRBD1 | CASSKDRALSNQPQHF
TRBJ2-7 | TRBV6-5 | TRBD1 | CASKLQGAAYEQYF
TRBJ2-7 | TRBV5-4 | NA | CASSSSGSYEQYF
TRBJ2-7 | TRBV5-5 | TRBD2 | CASSLTLASGSTYEQYF
TRBJ1-3 | TRBV27 | NA | CASMDFSGNTIYF
TRBJ2-1 | TRBV2 | NA | CASGSSRSSYNEQFF
TRBJ1-2 | TRBV28 | NA | CASSSLYGYTF
TRBJ1-1 | TRBV29-1 | NA | CSVIYTEAFF
TRBJ1-5 | TRBV7-8 | NA | CASSPREGPGQPQHF
TRBJ2-3 | TRBV2 | NA | CASSINGAITTDTQYF
TRBJ1-2 | TRBV4-1 | NA | CASSQWAPLKQGYTF
TRBJ2-7 | TRBV9 | TRBD2 | CASSENLLAGVGEQYF
TRBJ1-2 | TRBV5-1 | TRBD1 | CASSEGTGTGYTF
TRBJ2-1 | TRBV10-3 | TRBD2 | CAISESPSGRNEQFF
TRBJ2-7 | TRBV5-1 | NA | CASSFSWSVSYEQYF
TRBJ2-5 | TRBV2 | NA | CASSGSVQETQYF
TRBJ1-1 | TRBV6-5 | NA | CASSYSRGQNTEAFF
TRBJ2-1 | TRBV7-3 | NA | CASSFGWSSYNEQFF
TRBJ1-1 | TRBV5-1 | NA | CASSATEGGVGTEAFF
TRBJ2-1 | TRBV2 | TRBD2 | CASRRYSGDYANEQFF
TRBJ1-2 | TRBV18 | NA | CASSPLQVGYTF
TRBJ1-2 | TRBV4-3 | TRBD1 | CASSQDRGNNYGYTF
TRBJ1-1 | TRBV7-9 | NA | CASSPGMNTEAFF
TRBJ1-5 | TRBV6-6 | TRBD1 | CASNPSTGDQPQHF
TRBJ2-7 | TRBV7-2 | NA | CASTLKGNSYEQYF
TRBJ2-7 | TRBV25-1 | NA | CASSLSGYTRQYF
TRBJ2-1 | TRBV9 | NA | CASSVAMAAYNEQFF
TRBJ2-7 | TRBV7-7 | NA | CASSPYGSLGEQYF
TRBJ2-7 | TRBV5-1 | NA | CASSLDSLPQYF
TRBJ2-7 | TRBV6-5 | TRBD2 | CASSRTSGASHEQYF
TRBJ2-1 | TRBV7-9 | TRBD2 | CAGGTSGSYNEQFF
TRBJ2-4 | TRBV7-9 | TRBD2 | CASSLQGLAGQYF
TRBJ1-5 | TRBV5-6 | NA | CASSLGQNQPQHF
TRBJ1-1 | TRBV28 | NA | CASTPSGPINTEAFF
TRBJ1-2 | TRBV5-5 | NA | CASSLNLSDLGYTF
TRBJ2-1 | TRBV28 | TRBD2 | CASSFWREGPSYNEQFF
TRBJ2-7 | TRBV5-1 | TRBD1 | CASSSDRGSQYF
TRBJ1-2 | TRBV28 | NA | CASTSNLDIAYGYTF
TRBJ1-1 | TRBV7-3 | NA | CASRGQPQNTEAFF
TRBJ2-1 | TRBV19 | TRBD2 | CASSIRSAGGENEQFF
TRBJ2-5 | TRBV29-1 | NA | CSVGGYQETQYF
TRBJ2-7 | TRBV14 | TRBD1 | CASSQGQGTAYEQYF
TRBJ2-1 | TRBV29-1 | NA | CSVVLRYHNEQFF
TRBJ1-5 | TRBV7-9 | NA | CASSPLQGTNQPQHF
TRBJ2-7 | TRBV30 | NA | CAWSKGVSYEQYF
TRBJ1-1 | TRBV9 | TRBD1 | CASSASGTGDTEAFF
TRBJ2-1 | TRBV7-2 | TRBD2 | CASSPRSGRSDEQFF
TRBJ2-2 | TRBV19 | NA | CASIRSGTGELFF
TRBJ2-7 | TRBV5-4 | TRBD1 | CASSLDRGNEQYF
TRBJ1-1 | TRBV6-5 | NA | CASRGGVMNTEAFF
TRBJ2-1 | TRBV4-1 | TRBD2 | CASSPVPGLAGASYEQFF
TRBJ1-1 | TRBV28 | TRBD1 | CASSSPRGRSTEAFF